The 9 T cell receptor beta chains given below trace back to one sample, sequenced in a study of neurological immune-mediated disorders. TCRdb processed the 5' RACE reads anew with MiXCR; each CDR3 protein has one entry. The repertoire includes around 60,000 distinct CDR3 sequences, 3% to 3.5% of them detected once, and approximately 7.1% sits in the top ten. The sequenced sample consisted of PBMCs. The receptors here all came from a woman aged 60 to 75 with multiple sclerosis.

In this sample, this clonotype turned up many times. The chain joins TRBV20-1 to TRBJ1-2; 7 nucleotides match TRBD1. Unmatched junction bases numbered 14, after V lost 3 bases and J lost 4 bases. Germline V gene data show CDR1 as DFQATT and CDR2 as SNEGSKA (reference sequence). This CDR3 is built from 16 residues. CDR3 sequence (DNA): TGCAGTGCTAGCGATTTCACAGGGGCGGCGGGCTATGGCTACACCTTC. Amino acid sequence: CSASDFTGAAGYGYTF.

Ten or more counts support this clonotype. The V call is TRBV20-1, the J call TRBJ1-5; tentatively, D is TRBD1 (5 bases). The germline V gene encodes CDR1 DFQATT and CDR2 SNEGSKA (reference sequence). The CDR3 totals 13 residues. Trimming left V 3 bases short and J 3 bases short, with 9 bases between. CDR3 coding DNA: TGCAGTGCTAGGAGGGGTAACAATCAGCCCCAGCATTTT. Translated, it gives CSARRGNNQPQHF.

The rearrangement uses TRBV7-9 and TRBJ2-5; 7 bases fit TRBD2. The CDR3 is 17 amino acids. Germline V CDR1 and CDR2: SEHNR, FQNEAQ (reference sequence). The junction had 9 bases not matched to a gene; V was cut back by 1 base and J by 1 base. The DNA for the CDR3 is TGTGCCAGCAGCTTAGAAGACGCCCCGGGGGGCCAAGAGACCCAGTACTTC. It specifies CASSLEDAPGGQETQYF. The full variable domain, with the rest looked up from reference TRBV7-9 and TRBJ2-5, is DTGVSQNPRHKITKRGQNVTFRCDPISEHNRLYWYRQTLGQGPEFLTYFQNEAQLEKSRLLSDRFSAERPKGSFSTLEIQRTEQGDSAMYLCASSLEDAPGGQETQYFGPGTRLLVL.

This clonotype occurred many times. This chain uses TRBV29-1 with TRBJ2-7, with 11 positions matching TRBD2. Germline lookup yields CDR1 SQVTM and CDR2 ANQGSEA. Trimming cost V 6 bases and J 4 bases; bases outside gene matches: 5. The CDR3 sequence is 13 residues long. CDR3 nucleotide sequence: TGCAGCGTAAGACTAGCGGGAAGGTACGAGCAGTACTTC. This encodes CSVRLAGRYEQYF.

This clonotype was detected many times. V gene TRBV20-1 combines with J gene TRBJ2-1; D is possibly TRBD1 or TRBD2 (5 bases each). Germline loops: CDR1 DFQATT, CDR2 SNEGSKA (reference sequence). The CDR3 has 16 residues. Trimming left V 0 bases short and J 0 bases short, with 12 bases between. CDR3 loop: CSARDQRGSSYNEQFF. CDR3 DNA: TGCAGTGCTAGAGATCAACGGGGCAGCTCCTACAATGAGCAGTTCTTC.

This clonotype was seen at least ten times. The V gene is TRBV28, the J gene TRBJ2-7; 10 bases are a match to TRBD2. With V trimmed by 3 bases and J by 4 bases, 3 bases remained unmatched. Germline V gene data show CDR1 as MDHEN and CDR2 as SYDVKM. The CDR3 totals 14 residues. CDR3 amino acids: CASSFRAGGYEQYF. CDR3 sequence (DNA): TGTGCCAGCAGTTTTCGAGCGGGGGGGTACGAGCAGTACTTC.

This clonotype has a count of ten or more. The gene calls are TRBV12-3 or TRBV12-4 and TRBJ2-3, with no clear D. The CDR3 is 14 residues long. V lost 7 bases to trimming and J lost 4 bases, with 15 bases between them. The CDR3 here is CASTPAGYSDTQYF. The CDR3 nucleotides read TGTGCCAGCACCCCCGCCGGTTATTCAGATACGCAGTATTTT.

In this sample, this clonotype turned up many times. The rearrangement links TRBV25-1 to TRBJ2-7; D may be TRBD1 (6 bases). Germline V gives CDR1 MGHDK, CDR2 SYGVNS. With 5 bases removed from V and 7 bases from J, the gap between germline ends came to 18 bases. This CDR3 is built from 14 residues. The DNA for the CDR3 is TGTGCCAGCAGTATACAGGGCCCCCATATGGAGCAGTACTTC. Its translation: CASSIQGPHMEQYF.

The sample holds many counts of this clonotype. The genes are TRBV6-2 or TRBV6-3 and TRBJ1-5; D is unresolved. V was cut by 3 bases and J by 6 bases, with 15 bases left in between. Germline V gene lookup returns CDR1 MNHEY and CDR2 SVGEGT. The length of the CDR3 is 15 residues. This CDR3 reads CASSYGSGWSQPQHF. The CDR3, as DNA: TGTGCCAGCAGTTATGGTTCCGGATGGAGTCAGCCCCAGCATTTT.